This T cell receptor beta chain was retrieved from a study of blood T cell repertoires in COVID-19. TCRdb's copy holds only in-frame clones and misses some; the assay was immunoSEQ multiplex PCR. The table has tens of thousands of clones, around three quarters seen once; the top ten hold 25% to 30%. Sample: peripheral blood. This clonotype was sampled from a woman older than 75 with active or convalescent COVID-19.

The CDR3 loop is CASSPKRRQGVTDTQYF. The CDR3 region has the DNA TGTGCCAGCAGCCCGAAGAGGAGACAGGGGGTGACAGATACGCAGTATTTT. The rearrangement uses TRBV5-4 and TRBJ2-3; 9 positions match TRBD1. The CDR3 is 17 amino acids. Germline V gene data show CDR1 as SGHNT and CDR2 as YYREEE (reference sequence). The V segment lost 4 bases and the J segment 3 bases; nucleotides outside the gene matches: 12.